This is a list of T cell receptor beta chains from one sample in a study of shared clonotypes between healthy human individuals. Some clones are missing from TCRdb's copy, which holds only in-frame ones; the method was immunoSEQ multiplex PCR. The sample shows some 470,000 clones, 76% of them seen only once. The sample consisted of PBMCs. These receptors all stem from a woman aged 40 to 50 in good health. Some clones in this sample may be carry-over from other donors' samples. CDR3s include the opening cysteine and the closing phenylalanine or tryptophan. The D gene is left open where the match is weak. Clone sizes are given selectively: once, few, many, or a class where the clone is expanded.

CASSPGLSYEQYF	TGTGCCAGCAGTCCCGGTCTCTCCTACGAGCAGTACTTC	13	NA	TRBV27	TRBJ2-7	NA
CASSAITNYGYTF	TGTGCCAGCAGCGCAATTACTAACTATGGCTACACCTTC	13	NA	TRBV11-2	TRBJ1-2	NA
CASSTQGPSSGNTIYF	TGTGCCAGCAGTACTCAGGGGCCGAGCTCTGGAAACACCATATATTTT	16	NA	TRBV27	TRBJ1-3	NA
CASSPPGRDEQFF	TGTGCCAGCAGCCCACCGGGTAGGGATGAGCAGTTCTTC	13	NA	TRBV7-3	TRBJ2-1	NA
CASSFQGGGDEQFF	TGCGCCAGCAGCTTTCAGGGAGGAGGAGATGAGCAGTTCTTC	14	NA	TRBV5-1	TRBJ2-1	NA
CASGSGNQETQYF	TGTGCCAGCGGTTCGGGCAACCAAGAGACCCAGTACTTC	13	NA	TRBV7-9	TRBJ2-5	NA
CAISESDGRLVEQFF	TGTGCCATCAGTGAGTCCGACGGCCGCCTCGTTGAGCAGTTCTTC	15	NA	TRBV10-3	TRBJ2-1	NA
CASSDGGNQPQHF	TGTGCCAGCAGTGACGGAGGCAATCAGCCCCAGCATTTT	13	few	TRBV2	TRBJ1-5	NA
CSARGGGDQYF	TGCAGTGCTAGAGGGGGGGGTGATCAGTACTTC	11	NA	TRBV20-1	TRBJ2-7	TRBD2
CASSQGLAGEENTGELFF	TGCGCCAGCAGCCAGGGACTAGCGGGAGAGGAGAACACCGGGGAGCTGTTTTTT	18	NA	TRBV5-1	TRBJ2-2	TRBD2
CASSERVRRGNQPDEQYF	TGTGCCAGCAGTGAAAGGGTTCGCCGCGGGAACCAACCCGACGAGCAGTACTTC	18	NA	TRBV25-1	TRBJ2-7	NA
CASSQDASRSIYEQYF	TGTGCCAGCAGCCAAGATGCTAGCAGGTCGATATACGAGCAGTACTTC	16	NA	TRBV4-2	TRBJ2-7	NA
CASSQDPSQEVDTQYF	TGCGCCAGCAGCCAGGACCCCTCTCAAGAGGTAGATACGCAGTATTTT	16	many	TRBV4-3	TRBJ2-3	NA
CASSFDGSNQPQHF	TGTGCCAGCAGTTTCGACGGAAGCAATCAGCCCCAGCATTTT	14	NA	TRBV27	TRBJ1-5	NA
CASSVFGGGGYNEQFF	TGTGCCAGCAGCGTATTTGGGGGAGGAGGGTACAATGAGCAGTTCTTC	16	few	TRBV9	TRBJ2-1	NA
CASSLSGTANTGELFF	TGTGCCAGCAGCTTATCCGGGACAGCGAACACCGGGGAGCTGTTTTTT	16	once	TRBV7-6	TRBJ2-2	TRBD1
CASSLDGNTDTQYF	TGTGCCAGCAGCTTAGATGGGAACACAGATACGCAGTATTTT	14	NA	TRBV7-2	TRBJ2-3	NA
CASSQERGLETQYF	TGTGCCAGCAGCCAAGAAAGGGGGCTAGAGACCCAGTACTTC	14	NA	TRBV4-2	TRBJ2-5	TRBD1
CASSPSPQAGGPQHF	TGTGCCAGCAGCCCGTCGCCGCAGGCGGGTGGGCCCCAGCATTTT	15	NA	TRBV9	TRBJ1-5	NA
CASSRGGEGYGYTF	TGTGCCAGCAGTCGAGGGGGCGAGGGCTATGGCTACACCTTC	14	NA	TRBV6-5	TRBJ1-2	TRBD1
CASSSDGGQSTYEQYF	TGTGCCAGCAGCTCCGACGGGGGACAGTCGACCTACGAGCAGTACTTC	16	NA	TRBV7-9	TRBJ2-7	NA
CASRGTASGNTIYF	TGCGCCAGCAGGGGGACAGCCTCTGGAAACACCATATATTTT	14	few	TRBV5-1	TRBJ1-3	TRBD1
CASSFARETEAFF	TGTGCCAGCAGCTTCGCGAGGGAAACTGAAGCTTTCTTT	13	NA	TRBV11-3	TRBJ1-1	NA
CASSSGRNYYGYTF	TGTGCCAGCAGCTCAGGGAGAAATTACTATGGCTACACCTTC	14	NA	TRBV7-9	TRBJ1-2	NA
CASARVGNPSYEQYF	TGTGCCAGCGCCCGAGTGGGAAATCCCTCCTACGAGCAGTACTTC	15	NA	TRBV2	TRBJ2-7	NA
CAWSLAGGKTPQYF	TGTGCCTGGAGCCTAGCGGGAGGGAAAACCCCGCAGTATTTT	14	NA	TRBV30	TRBJ2-3	TRBD2
CASSLDGGIINEQFF	TGTGCCAGCAGCTTAGACGGCGGGATTATTAATGAGCAGTTCTTC	15	NA	TRBV11-2	TRBJ2-1	NA
CASSIGTAGEKLFF	TGTGCCAGTAGTATTGGAACGGCCGGAGAAAAACTGTTTTTT	14	NA	TRBV19	TRBJ1-4	NA
CASSETRGYQPQHF	TGTGCCAGCAGTGAAACCCGGGGATATCAGCCCCAGCATTTT	14	NA	TRBV6-1	TRBJ1-5	NA
CALWNWSYEQYF	TGTGCCTTGTGGAATTGGTCCTACGAGCAGTACTTC	12	NA	TRBV27	TRBJ2-7	NA
CASSGRGRSTDTQYF	TGTGCCAGTAGTGGAAGGGGACGAAGCACAGATACGCAGTATTTT	15	NA	TRBV19	TRBJ2-3	NA
CASSSSTGRHGEQFF	TGTGCCAGCAGCTCCTCGACAGGGAGACACGGTGAGCAGTTCTTC	15	NA	TRBV7-3	TRBJ2-1	TRBD1
CAWSADGVYTEAFF	TGTGCCTGGAGTGCGGACGGCGTGTACACTGAAGCTTTCTTT	14	NA	TRBV30	TRBJ1-1	NA
CASPGESYEQYF	TGTGCCAGCCCCGGGGAATCCTACGAGCAGTACTTC	12	NA	TRBV6-1	TRBJ2-7	NA
CASSPGTSGWGESEQFF	TGTGCCAGCAGCCCAGGGACTAGCGGTTGGGGGGAGAGTGAGCAGTTCTTC	17	NA	TRBV11-3	TRBJ2-1	TRBD2
CASSLDRGDTQYF	TGTGCCAGCAGCTTAGATCGGGGGGATACGCAGTATTTT	13	NA	TRBV11-2	TRBJ2-3	NA
CASRSPTGELFF	TGCGCCAGCAGGAGTCCCACCGGGGAGCTGTTTTTT	12	NA	TRBV4-3	TRBJ2-2	NA
CSVAPGTGMGWYTEAFF	TGCAGCGTCGCTCCCGGGACAGGGATGGGTTGGTACACTGAAGCTTTCTTT	17	few	TRBV29-1	TRBJ1-1	TRBD1
CASSHYGANTGELFF	TGCGCCAGCAGCCACTACGGAGCGAACACCGGGGAGCTGTTTTTT	15	many	TRBV4-1	TRBJ2-2	NA
CASTIRQGTYEQYF	TGTGCCAGCACTATAAGACAGGGCACCTACGAGCAGTACTTC	14	NA	TRBV2	TRBJ2-7	TRBD1
CTSSQDRGTGNMNTEAFF	TGCACCAGCAGCCAAGATCGCGGGACAGGAAACATGAACACTGAAGCTTTCTTT	18	NA	TRBV1	TRBJ1-1	NA
CAWSVRPGSSYEQYF	TGTGCCTGGAGTGTAAGACCCGGGAGCTCCTACGAGCAGTACTTC	15	NA	TRBV30	TRBJ2-7	NA
CASSVVSSSNEQFF	TGTGCCAGCAGCGTAGTATCTAGCAGCAATGAGCAGTTCTTC	14	NA	TRBV9	TRBJ2-1	NA
CASKETGYRETQYF	TGTGCCAGCAAAGAGACAGGGTATAGGGAGACCCAGTACTTC	14	NA	TRBV28	TRBJ2-5	TRBD1
CSVGKKNTDTQYF	TGCAGCGTTGGCAAGAAAAACACAGATACGCAGTATTTT	13	NA	TRBV29-1	TRBJ2-3	NA
CATSRGGRTGFYEQYF	TGTGCCACCAGCAGAGGGGGCCGGACAGGGTTCTACGAGCAGTACTTC	16	NA	TRBV15	TRBJ2-7	TRBD1
CASSSADRNLYNEQFF	TGCGCCAGCAGCTCAGCGGACAGGAACCTCTACAATGAGCAGTTCTTC	16	NA	TRBV5-1	TRBJ2-1	TRBD1
CASSEDGGTGANVLTF	TGTGCCAGCAGTGAAGACGGGGGGACTGGGGCCAACGTCCTGACTTTC	16	few	TRBV6-1	TRBJ2-6	TRBD2
CASSLKGDQPQHF	TGTGCCAGCAGTTTGAAAGGGGACCAGCCCCAGCATTTT	13	few	TRBV28	TRBJ1-5	NA
CASGTVANTGELFF	TGTGCCAGCGGGACAGTCGCGAACACCGGGGAGCTGTTTTTT	14	NA	TRBV2	TRBJ2-2	TRBD1
CATSRDVGVTSTDTQYF	TGTGCCACCAGCAGAGATGTGGGAGTGACAAGCACAGATACGCAGTATTTT	17	NA	TRBV15	TRBJ2-3	NA
CASSRAGGPAYEQYF	TGTGCCAGCAGCCGAGCCGGGGGCCCAGCCTACGAGCAGTACTTC	15	few	TRBV7-9	TRBJ2-7	NA
CASSWDRTSWYF	TGTGCCAGCAGTTGGGACAGGACGTCCTGGTACTTC	12	NA	TRBV6-5	TRBJ2-4	TRBD1
CARSSVFFNQPQHF	TGTGCTAGATCCTCTGTCTTCTTCAACCAGCCCCAGCATTTT	14	NA	TRBV7-7	TRBJ1-5	NA
CAAAQETQYF	TGTGCGGCGGCACAAGAGACCCAGTACTTC	10	NA	TRBV6-1	TRBJ2-5	NA